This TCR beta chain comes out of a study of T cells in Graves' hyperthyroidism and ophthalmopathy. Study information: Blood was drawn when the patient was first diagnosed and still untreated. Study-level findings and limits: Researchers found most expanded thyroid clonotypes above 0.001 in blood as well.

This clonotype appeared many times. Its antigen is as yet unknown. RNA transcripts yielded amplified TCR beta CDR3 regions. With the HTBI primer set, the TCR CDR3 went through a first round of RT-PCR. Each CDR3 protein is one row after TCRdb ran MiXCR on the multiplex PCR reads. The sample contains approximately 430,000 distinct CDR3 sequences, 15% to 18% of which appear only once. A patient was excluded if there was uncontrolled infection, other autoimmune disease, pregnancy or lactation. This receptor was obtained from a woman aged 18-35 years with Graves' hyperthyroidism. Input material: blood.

For the CDR3, the DNA is TGCGCCAGCAGTGACCAGGCTAGCACTGAAGCTTTCTTT. Translation: CASSDQASTEAFF. J is TRBJ1-1 and V is TRBV10-1; D gene ambiguous. CDR3 length: 13 amino acids. V dropped 3 bases and J dropped 4 bases, with 9 bases sitting between them. CDR1 is WNHNN, CDR2 SYGVQD, per germline (reference sequence).